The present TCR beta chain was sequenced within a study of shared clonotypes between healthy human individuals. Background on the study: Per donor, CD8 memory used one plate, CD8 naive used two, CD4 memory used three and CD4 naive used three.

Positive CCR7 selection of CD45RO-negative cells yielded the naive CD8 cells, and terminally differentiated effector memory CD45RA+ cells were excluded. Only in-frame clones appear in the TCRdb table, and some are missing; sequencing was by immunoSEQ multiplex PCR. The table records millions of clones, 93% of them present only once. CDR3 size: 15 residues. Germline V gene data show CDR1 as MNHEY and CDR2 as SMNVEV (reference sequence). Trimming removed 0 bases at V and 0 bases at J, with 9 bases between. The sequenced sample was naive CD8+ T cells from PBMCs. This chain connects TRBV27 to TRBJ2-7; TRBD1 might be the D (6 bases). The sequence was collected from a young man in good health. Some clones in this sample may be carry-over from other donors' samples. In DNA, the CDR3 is TGTGCCAGCAGTTTATCCGACAGGCACTCCTACGAGCAGTACTTC. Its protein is CASSLSDRHSYEQYF.